One and the same sample provided the 14 T cell receptor beta chains below, sequenced in a study of T cell changes during pregnancy in multiple sclerosis. TCRdb's table, derived via immunoSEQ multiplex PCR, lists solely in-frame clones and lacks some. Of around 60,000 clones in the sample, over 85% were seen once. The material sequenced was CD4+ T cells from peripheral blood mononuclear cells, taken before pregnancy. These receptors all stem from a female donor with multiple sclerosis, enrolled in a pregnancy study.

The rearrangement uses TRBV11-3 and TRBJ2-1; TRBD1 matches 10 bases. Looked up from germline, CDR1 is SGHNT and CDR2 is YENEEA. CDR3 length: 20 residues. J gave up 3 bases and V 1 base, and 15 bases lay outside the gene matches. The CDR3 sequence is CASSLAAWGQGFESYNEQFF. In DNA form, the CDR3 reads TGTGCCAGCAGCTTAGCGGCTTGGGGACAGGGGTTCGAGAGCTACAATGAGCAGTTCTTC.

This clone was observed once. The V call is TRBV10-3, the J call TRBJ2-7; 9 positions match TRBD1. Germline V lookup: CDR1 ENHRY, CDR2 SYGVKD. Losses at the gene ends were 1 base for V and 2 bases for J; bases not matched to a gene: 6. This CDR3 has 16 amino acids. CDR3 amino acids: CAISEWGGTGTYEQYF. Here the CDR3 DNA reads TGTGCCATCAGTGAGTGGGGGGGGACAGGGACCTACGAGCAGTACTTC.

The chain joins TRBV29-1 to TRBJ2-7, with 11 bases identical to TRBD1. Germline assignment: CDR1 SQVTM and CDR2 ANQGSEA. The CDR3 consists of 14 residues. V shed 3 bases, J shed 3 bases, and the junction held 4 bases outside the gene matches. CDR3: CSVEVGQGDYEQYF. The CDR3 DNA follows: TGCAGCGTTGAGGTGGGACAGGGGGACTACGAGCAGTACTTC.

J is TRBJ2-3 and V is TRBV5-1; perhaps TRBD1 as D (5 bases). The CDR3 spans 15 residues. Looked up from germline, CDR1 is SGHRS and CDR2 is YFSETQ. V was cut by 1 base and J by 3 bases, with 12 bases left in between. This CDR3 is CASSLLGADTDTQYF. CDR3 coding DNA: TGCGCCAGCAGCTTGTTAGGGGCGGATACAGATACGCAGTATTTT. Full variable domain (remainder filled in from reference TRBV5-1 and TRBJ2-3): KAGVTQTPRYLIKTRGQQVTLSCSPISGHRSVSWYQQTPGQGLQFLFEYFSETQRNKGNFPGRFSGRQFSNSRSEMNVSTLELGDSALYLCASSLLGADTDTQYFGPGTRLTVL.

The rearrangement links TRBV28 to TRBJ1-1; 8 nucleotides align to TRBD1. The CDR3 loop spans 15 amino acids. In germline, CDR1 is MDHEN, CDR2 SYDVKM. V lost 5 bases, J lost 4 bases, and 9 bases stayed unmatched. CDR3 coding DNA: TGTGCCAGCAGTCATAGGACAGGGCTGTCCACTGAAGCTTTCTTT. Encoded protein: CASSHRTGLSTEAFF.

The chain employs TRBV19 and TRBJ1-1; TRBD1 aligns across 9 bases. This CDR3 has 13 residues. The germline V gene encodes CDR1 LNHDA and CDR2 SQIVND (reference sequence). The trim removed 4 bases at V and 6 bases at J, leaving 3 bases unmatched. CDR3 residues: CASSRQGVAEAFF. The CDR3 region has the DNA TGTGCCAGTAGTAGACAGGGGGTGGCTGAAGCTTTCTTT.

The V and J genes are TRBV6-1 and TRBJ2-3, with D perhaps matching TRBD1 (6 bases). The CDR3 length is 15 residues. CDR1 is MNHNS and CDR2 is SASEGT in the germline V gene. V shed 6 bases and J shed 0 bases, with 13 bases lying between them. DNA for the CDR3: TGTGCCAGCAGGACAGGTCAAACTAGCACAGATACGCAGTATTTT. It is translated as CASRTGQTSTDTQYF.

The CDR3 coding sequence is TGTGCCAGCAGTTCGATCAGGGGGTACGAGCAGTACTTC. It codes for CASSSIRGYEQYF. V and J are TRBV7-2 and TRBJ2-7, with TRBD1 identical over 7 bases. The J segment lost 4 bases and the V segment lost 6 bases, leaving 6 bases of the junction unmatched. The CDR3 sequence is 13 residues long. Per germline, CDR1 SGHTA and CDR2 FQGNSA. The variable domain in full, with the rest retrieved from reference TRBV7-2 and TRBJ2-7, is GAGVSQSPSNKVTEKGKDVELRCDPISGHTALYWYRQSLGQGLEFLIYFQGNSAPDKSGLPSDRFSAERTGGSVSTLTIQRTQQEDSAVYLCASSSIRGYEQYFGPGTRLTVT.

The chain joins TRBV4-1 to TRBJ2-3, with D possibly matching TRBD2 (5 bases). This CDR3 has 18 amino acids. Germline V CDR1 and CDR2: MGHRA, YSYEKL. The V and J ends lost 1 base and 0 bases respectively, with 17 bases between them. DNA of the CDR3: TGCGCCAGCAGCCAAGGGGCCAAGCGGAGGACTAGCACAGATACGCAGTATTTT. Its translation: CASSQGAKRRTSTDTQYF.

In nucleotides, the CDR3 is TGCGCCAGCAGCTCGAGAACCGGGACAGGGGGCCGGGGCAACACCGGGGAGCTGTTTTTT. This translates into CASSSRTGTGGRGNTGELFF. The chain joins TRBV5-1 to TRBJ2-2, with TRBD1 matching over 12 bases. The CDR3 spans 20 residues. The germline gives CDR1 SGHRS, CDR2 YFSETQ. With V trimmed by 3 bases and J by 2 bases, 14 bases remained unmatched.

J is TRBJ2-5 and V is TRBV14; D is undetermined. The CDR3 loop spans 11 amino acids. V lost 3 bases, J lost 5 bases, and 4 bases lay in between. The germline gives CDR1 SGHDN, CDR2 FVKESK. CDR3 in amino acids: CASSHGETQYF. The CDR3 nucleotides are TGTGCCAGCAGCCACGGGGAGACCCAGTACTTC.

The chain is built from TRBV27 and TRBJ2-1, with 10 nucleotides matching TRBD1. CDR1 and CDR2 from the germline V gene are MNHEY and SMNVEV (reference sequence). The CDR3 has 16 residues. Trimming at V came to 6 bases and at J to 8 bases, leaving 13 bases not matched to a gene. CDR3 sequence (DNA): TGTGCCAGCAGCGTGATCGGACAGGGGGGTGGAGATGAGCAGTTCTTC. Translated: CASSVIGQGGGDEQFF.

The table lists this clone with a count of one. V and J are TRBV6-1 and TRBJ2-3; TRBD2 is a possible D gene (5 bases). Germline CDR1 MNHNS, CDR2 SASEGT. Trimming took 6 bases from V and 7 from J, leaving 17 bases between them. The CDR3 sequence is 14 residues long. CDR3 loop: CASRNLLVSNTQYF. CDR3 sequence (DNA): TGTGCCAGCAGGAACCTACTAGTGAGCAATACGCAGTATTTT.

The chain combines TRBV4-1 with TRBJ2-4; D remains unclear. The CDR3 is 13 residues long. Germline V CDR1 and CDR2: MGHRA, YSYEKL. Trimming removed 2 bases from V and 15 bases from J, with 17 bases in between. DNA for the CDR3: TGCGCCAGCAGCCAATTCGCCCCCCGGGTCGCGTACTTC. Its protein product is CASSQFAPRVAYF.